This is a list of T cell receptor beta chains from one sample in a study of shared clonotypes between healthy human individuals. Repertoires were generated with immunoSEQ multiplex PCR, while TCRdb's copy carries only in-frame clones and drops some. This table holds roughly 2,300,000 clones, approximately 90% found once. Sequenced sample: naive CD4+ T cells from PBMCs. The receptors were sampled from a man aged 18 to 30 in good health. Some clones in this sample may be carry-over from other donors' samples. Each CDR3 is given with its conserved first and last residue. A D gene is named only where the DNA matches it firmly. The size of a clone is reported for some rows only, either as once, few or many, or as a class for expanded clones.

NA	TRBJ1-1	TRBV5-4	NA	CASSSQVGATEAFF	TGTGCCAGCAGCTCACAGGTAGGAGCAACTGAAGCTTTCTTT
NA	TRBJ1-1	TRBV5-1	NA	CASSLRANTEAFF	TGCGCCAGCAGCTTGAGGGCGAACACTGAAGCTTTCTTT
NA	TRBJ1-1	TRBV2	NA	CASSELGGAFTEAFF	TGTGCCAGCAGTGAATTGGGCGGGGCCTTCACTGAAGCTTTCTTT
NA	TRBJ1-2	TRBV7-9	NA	CASSSALHSGYTF	TGTGCCAGCAGCTCCGCCTTACATTCTGGCTACACCTTC
NA	TRBJ2-7	TRBV7-2	NA	CASSLEQQTYEQYF	TGTGCCAGCAGCTTAGAACAGCAAACCTACGAGCAGTACTTC
NA	TRBJ1-1	TRBV7-3	NA	CASSLQGGGTEAFF	TGTGCCAGCAGCCTACAGGGTGGAGGCACTGAAGCTTTCTTT
NA	TRBJ2-7	TRBV5-1	NA	CASSPRGLPTYEQYF	TGCGCCAGCAGCCCAAGGGGCCTTCCCACCTACGAGCAGTACTTC
TRBD1	TRBJ1-2	TRBV28	NA	CASSPPRGQAFLRF	TGTGCCAGCAGCCCACCCCGGGGACAGGCTTTTCTCCGATTC
NA	TRBJ1-2	TRBV19	NA	CASTQEGYGYTF	TGTGCCAGTACCCAGGAGGGGTATGGCTACACCTTC
NA	TRBJ1-2	TRBV27	NA	CASSPGGGRTYGYTF	TGTGCCAGCAGTCCCGGGGGGGGCAGAACCTATGGCTACACCTTC
NA	TRBJ2-7	TRBV7-8	NA	CASSSLRDHSYEQYF	TGTGCCAGCAGCTCACTCCGGGACCACTCCTACGAGCAGTACTTC
NA	TRBJ2-2	TRBV7-3	NA	CASSATPGGPSADRGTGELFF	TGTGCCAGCAGCGCCACCCCGGGGGGCCCTAGCGCGGATAGAGGCACCGGGGAGCTGTTTTTT
NA	TRBJ2-2	TRBV29-1	NA	CSVVDSSRATGELFF	TGCAGCGTTGTAGATTCGAGTAGGGCCACCGGGGAGCTGTTTTTT
NA	TRBJ2-7	TRBV25-1	NA	CASSSSGEQYF	TGTGCCAGCAGTTCTAGTGGCGAGCAGTACTTC
NA	TRBJ1-2	TRBV6-1	once	CASSVQRSLGQTHGYTF	TGTGCCAGCAGTGTCCAGCGGTCTCTAGGACAAACGCATGGCTACACCTTC
NA	TRBJ2-7	TRBV20-1	NA	CSGWKAYEQYF	TGCAGTGGATGGAAGGCGTACGAGCAGTACTTC
NA	TRBJ1-1	TRBV5-4	once	CASSSAISGGMNTEAFF	TGTGCCAGCAGCTCCGCTATCTCGGGGGGCATGAACACTGAAGCTTTCTTT
NA	TRBJ1-1	TRBV7-9	NA	CASGGAAEYRKNTEAFF	TGTGCCAGCGGAGGAGCAGCGGAATATCGAAAGAACACTGAAGCTTTCTTT
NA	TRBJ1-5	TRBV28	NA	CASSLGRVNQPQHF	TGTGCCAGCAGTTTGGGGAGGGTTAATCAGCCCCAGCATTTT
TRBD2	TRBJ2-7	TRBV2	NA	CASSPGVAGKYEQYF	TGTGCCAGCAGCCCGGGGGTAGCGGGGAAATACGAGCAGTACTTC
TRBD1	TRBJ2-7	TRBV10-1	NA	CASSGDRDHEQYF	TGCGCCAGCAGTGGCGACAGGGACCACGAGCAGTACTTC
NA	TRBJ1-2	TRBV28	NA	CASTTISVGNYGYTF	TGTGCCAGCACCACAATTTCGGTGGGCAATTATGGCTACACCTTC
NA	TRBJ1-3	TRBV28	NA	CATHTGGEGNTIYF	TGTGCCACTCACACCGGGGGAGAGGGAAACACCATATATTTT
NA	TRBJ2-7	TRBV6-5	NA	CASSYSRSHEQYF	TGTGCCAGCAGTTACAGCAGATCGCACGAGCAGTACTTC
NA	TRBJ2-5	TRBV5-1	NA	CASSFGQQETQYF	TGCGCCAGCAGCTTCGGTCAGCAAGAGACCCAGTACTTC
TRBD1	TRBJ1-6	TRBV2	NA	CASSESVGQINSPLHF	TGTGCCAGCAGTGAAAGTGTGGGACAGATAAATTCACCCCTCCACTTT
TRBD2	TRBJ2-5	TRBV5-1	NA	CASSYLAGGPQETQYF	TGCGCCAGCAGCTATCTAGCGGGAGGGCCACAAGAGACCCAGTACTTC
NA	TRBJ2-2	TRBV7-3	NA	CASSLAAIGTPGGELFF	TGTGCCAGCAGCTTAGCGGCCATAGGTACCCCAGGAGGGGAGCTGTTTTTT
NA	TRBJ2-3	TRBV27	NA	CASSLDNRDWSTDTQYF	TGTGCCAGCAGTTTGGATAATCGGGACTGGAGCACAGATACGCAGTATTTT
TRBD1	TRBJ1-1	TRBV2	NA	CASSDNRGTEAFF	TGTGCCAGCAGTGATAACAGGGGGACTGAAGCTTTCTTT
NA	TRBJ2-7	TRBV15	NA	CATTRFVGYEQYF	TGTGCCACCACTCGGTTCGTCGGCTACGAGCAGTACTTC
NA	TRBJ2-1	TRBV11-2	NA	CASSLGRGIGNYNEQFF	TGTGCCAGCAGCTTAGGACGGGGTATTGGAAACTACAATGAGCAGTTCTTC